This note documents a single T cell receptor (beta chain) sequence. These data belong to a study of cytomegalovirus exposure and HLA in healthy donors. PCR involved 60 Vbeta and 13 Jbeta primers. Using immunoSEQ multiplex PCR, the repertoire was profiled, and TCRdb retains in-frame clones only, with some absent. The sample records 85,000 to 130,000 clones, about 9.4% being singletons. V lost 5 bases, J lost 7 bases, and 17 bases stayed unmatched. The CDR3 is 19 residues long. Germline CDR1 MNHEY, CDR2 SMNVEV (reference sequence). Material for sequencing was PBMCs. This sequence was found in a man aged 40-50 years in good health and CMV-seropositive. The chain couples TRBV27 to TRBJ2-1; 13 bases are a match to TRBD2. The CDR3 protein is CASSPQTSGRFPGTNEQFF. The CDR3 DNA sequence: TGTGCCAGCAGTCCCCAGACTAGCGGGAGGTTCCCGGGAACGAATGAGCAGTTCTTC.